This T cell receptor beta chain originates from a study of blood T cell repertoires in COVID-19. Study-wide background: PBMCs, B-cell-depleted T cells, or T cells provided the cDNA or gDNA that made up the material.

Germline V gene sequence: CDR1 MNHNY, CDR2 SVGAGI (reference sequence). The CDR3 totals 15 residues. The V end lost 4 bases, the J end lost 11 bases, and 23 bases lay between the germline ends. Study processing details: Amplified reference gene primers provided the basis for estimating nucleated cell counts. The method was immunoSEQ multiplex PCR; TCRdb's version includes in-frame clones alone and lacks a portion of them. D and trimming were read from the DNA, whereas the V and J calls and clone size are those reported in that table. Of around 220,000 clones listed, just over 85% were seen once; the top ten hold 1.5%.

This chain links TRBV6-6 with TRBJ1-1; TRBD1 is a possible D gene (6 bases). This TCR was recovered from a man aged 18 to 30 with active or convalescent COVID-19. The specimen sequenced was peripheral blood. The CDR3: CASSSPGGAGSYAFF. The CDR3 DNA is TGTGCCAGCAGTTCTCCGGGGGGGGCTGGTTCGTATGCTTTCTTT.